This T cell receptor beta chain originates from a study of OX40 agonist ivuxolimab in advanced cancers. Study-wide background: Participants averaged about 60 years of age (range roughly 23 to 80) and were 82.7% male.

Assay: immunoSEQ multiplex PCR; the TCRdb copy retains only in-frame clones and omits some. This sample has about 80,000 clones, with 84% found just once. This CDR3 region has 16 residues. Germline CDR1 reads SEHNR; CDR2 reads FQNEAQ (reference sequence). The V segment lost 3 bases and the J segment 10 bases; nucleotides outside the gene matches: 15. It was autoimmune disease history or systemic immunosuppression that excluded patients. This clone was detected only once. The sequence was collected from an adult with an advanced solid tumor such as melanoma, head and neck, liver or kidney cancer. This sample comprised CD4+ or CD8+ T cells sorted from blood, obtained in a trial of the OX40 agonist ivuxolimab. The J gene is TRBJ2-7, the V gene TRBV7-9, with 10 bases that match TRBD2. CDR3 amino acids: CASSFNLRASGSFQYF. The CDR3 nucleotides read TGTGCCAGCAGCTTTAACCTCCGTGCTAGCGGGAGCTTTCAGTACTTC. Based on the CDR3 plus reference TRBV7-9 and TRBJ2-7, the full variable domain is DTGVSQNPRHKITKRGQNVTFRCDPISEHNRLYWYRQTLGQGPEFLTYFQNEAQLEKSRLLSDRFSAERPKGSFSTLEIQRTEQGDSAMYLCASSFNLRASGSFQYFGPGTRLTVT.